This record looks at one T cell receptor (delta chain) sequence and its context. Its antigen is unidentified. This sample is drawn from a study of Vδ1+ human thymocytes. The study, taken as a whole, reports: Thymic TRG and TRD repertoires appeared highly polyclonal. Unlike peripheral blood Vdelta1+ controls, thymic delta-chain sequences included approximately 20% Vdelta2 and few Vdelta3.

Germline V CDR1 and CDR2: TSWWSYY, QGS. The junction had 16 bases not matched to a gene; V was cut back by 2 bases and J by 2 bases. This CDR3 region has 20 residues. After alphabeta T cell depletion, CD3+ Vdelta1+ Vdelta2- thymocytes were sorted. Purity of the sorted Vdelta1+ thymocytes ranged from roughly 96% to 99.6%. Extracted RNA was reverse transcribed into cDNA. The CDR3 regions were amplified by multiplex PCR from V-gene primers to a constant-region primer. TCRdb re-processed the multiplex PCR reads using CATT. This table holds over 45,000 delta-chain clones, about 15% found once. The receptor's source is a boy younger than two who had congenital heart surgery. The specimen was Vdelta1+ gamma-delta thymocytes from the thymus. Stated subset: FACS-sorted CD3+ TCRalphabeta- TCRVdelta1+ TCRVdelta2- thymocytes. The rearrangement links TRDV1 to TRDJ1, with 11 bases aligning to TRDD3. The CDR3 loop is CALGEGSYAGGYRRTDKLIF. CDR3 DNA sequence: TGTGCTCTTGGGGAAGGGTCCTACGCTGGGGGATACCGGAGGACCGATAAACTCATCTTT.